Each of the 20 T cell receptor beta chains below was sequenced from the same sample in a study of shared clonotypes between healthy human individuals (TCRdb year 2020). Library preparation used the immunoSEQ multiplex PCR assay. Here the immuneACCESS table is served through TCRdb, limited to in-frame sequences with V and J called. Missing clones are a known gap in these copies; in checked studies unresolved V genes cover under half, and the rest lacks a known reason. This sample holds approximately 740,000 clones; less than 85% were observed only once. The ten largest account for over 1.5% of the sample. Source material: memory CD4+ T cells sorted from blood. The cell subset or site label on this specimen signifies: CD45RA-negative fraction. These receptors were obtained from a woman aged 30 to 39 in good health.

This clone has ten or more counts. V gene TRBV2 combines with J gene TRBJ2-6; TRBD1 aligns across 7 bases. Germline V gives CDR1 SNHLY, CDR2 FYNNEI. The CDR3 loop spans 18 amino acids. J gave up 1 base and V 0 bases, and 6 bases lay outside the gene matches. CDR3 nucleotide sequence: TGTGCCAGCAGTGAAGCGCAGGGGGTTGTATCTGGGGCCAACGTCCTGACTTTC. Its translation is CASSEAQGVVSGANVLTF.

Concerning this clone: The sample carries other DNA sequences with the same CDR3. This rearrangement joins TRBV7-9 to TRBJ2-2; tentative D call: TRBD1 (6 bases). Germline V lookup: CDR1 SEHNR, CDR2 FQNEAQ (reference sequence). The CDR3 has 15 residues. The V end was cut by 0 bases, the J end by 4 bases, with 9 bases between. This CDR3 is CASSLATGTTGELFF. The CDR3 DNA reads as TGTGCCAGCAGCTTAGCCACAGGGACCACCGGGGAGCTGTTTTTT.

The chain is built from TRBV18 and TRBJ2-3; D is unresolved. The CDR3 has 14 amino acids. The germline V and J ends were trimmed by 2 bases and 0 bases, with 6 bases remaining between them. In germline, CDR1 is KGHSH, CDR2 LQKENI. The CDR3 is CASSPNESTDTQYF. CDR3 nucleotide sequence: TGTGCCAGCTCACCAAATGAAAGCACAGATACGCAGTATTTT.

V gene TRBV19 combines with J gene TRBJ2-3, with D tentatively TRBD1 (5 bases). V dropped 6 bases and J dropped 8 bases, with 15 bases sitting between them. The CDR3 contains 13 residues. Germline CDR1 and CDR2: LNHDA and SQIVND (reference sequence). In nucleotides, the CDR3 is TGTGCCAGTAGCCAACCTTTCCAGGGTACGCAGTATTTT. Its protein is CASSQPFQGTQYF.

The V gene is TRBV11-2, the J gene TRBJ2-5; TRBD2 aligns across 11 bases. J lost 6 bases, V lost 5 bases, and 11 bases had no gene match. Germline values: CDR1 SGHAT, CDR2 FQNNGV. This CDR3 contains 16 residues. The CDR3 loop is CASSPISGTSGKTQYF. The CDR3 DNA sequence: TGTGCCAGCAGCCCTATTTCAGGGACTAGCGGAAAGACCCAGTACTTC.

The rearrangement uses TRBV6-1 and TRBJ2-2; possible D gene TRBD2, 6 bases. Trimming removed 8 bases at V and 1 base at J, with 11 bases between. From germline, CDR1 is MNHNS and CDR2 SASEGT. This CDR3 has 14 residues. CDR3 sequence reads: CASRMGGNTGELFF. For the CDR3, the DNA is TGTGCCAGCCGGATGGGGGGGAACACCGGGGAGCTGTTTTTT.

Only one count was recorded for this clone. The chain uses TRBV28 and TRBJ2-5, with 9 bases identical to TRBD2. Looked up from germline, CDR1 is MDHEN and CDR2 is SYDVKM. J was trimmed by 5 bases and V by 5 bases; bases with no gene match: 9. The CDR3 runs 15 residues. The CDR3 DNA is TGTGCCAGCAGTCCGACTCGCGCGGGAGGGGAGACCCAGTACTTC. It specifies CASSPTRAGGETQYF.

This chain uses TRBV6-5 with TRBJ2-3; 13 bases match TRBD2. The CDR3 is made up of 14 amino acids. The V segment lost 6 bases and the J segment 11 bases; nucleotides outside the gene matches: 8. Germline V lookup: CDR1 MNHEY, CDR2 SVGAGI. In nucleotides, the CDR3 is TGTGCCAGCAGCAGGACTAGCGGGAGAGAACAGCAGTATTTT. Translating it yields CASSRTSGREQQYF.

In the case of this clone: This sample includes further DNA sequences coding for the same CDR3. This chain joins TRBV9 and TRBJ2-3, with D maybe TRBD2 (6 bases). The CDR3 contains 16 residues. Germline values: CDR1 SGDLS, CDR2 YYNGEE. Trimming took off 0 bases at V and 0 bases at J, with 11 bases between the two ends. The CDR3 is CASSVGTGASTDTQYF. CDR3 bases: TGTGCCAGCAGCGTAGGGACGGGAGCGAGCACAGATACGCAGTATTTT.

V gene TRBV28 combines with J gene TRBJ1-2, with TRBD1 matching 7 bases. The CDR3 length is 13 residues. With V trimmed by 6 bases and J by 8 bases, 9 bases remained unmatched. Germline values: CDR1 MDHEN, CDR2 SYDVKM. Here the CDR3 DNA reads TGTGCCAGCAGGACAAACAGGGGTCGGGGCTACACCTTC. It encodes CASRTNRGRGYTF.

This clone was picked up a small number of times. The CDR3 region has the DNA TGTGCCAGTAGTACCCGTCGGACTAGCGGGAACACCGGGGAGCTGTTTTTT. This sequence encodes CASSTRRTSGNTGELFF. This chain links TRBV19 with TRBJ2-2, with 10 bases that match TRBD2. Germline assignment: CDR1 LNHDA and CDR2 SQIVND (reference sequence). The V and J ends lost 4 bases and 1 base, in that order; junction bases with no gene match: 6. The CDR3 has 17 residues.

The rearrangement links TRBV10-3 to TRBJ1-5; no clear D gene. V lost 3 bases and J 6 bases, leaving 9 bases between the germline ends. CDR3 size: 13 residues. The germline V gene encodes CDR1 ENHRY and CDR2 SYGVKD. CDR3 coding DNA: TGTGCCATCAGTGACGGGGTTGGTCAGCCCCAGCATTTT. This encodes CAISDGVGQPQHF.

This clone was observed a single time. This chain uses TRBV5-5 with TRBJ2-1; no reliable D call. Trimming cost V 0 bases and J 4 bases, with 14 bases left between them. Germline V gene data show CDR1 as SGHKS and CDR2 as YYEKEE (reference sequence). This CDR3 contains 16 residues. CDR3 nucleotides: TGTGCCAGCAGCTTGGAGGGTTCTGATTGGTACAATGAGCAGTTCTTC. It is translated as CASSLEGSDWYNEQFF.

This chain uses TRBV6-6 with TRBJ2-4; 10 nucleotides agree with TRBD1. Germline values: CDR1 MNHNY, CDR2 SVGAGI (reference sequence). The CDR3 totals 14 residues. V was pared by 5 bases and J by 7 bases, with 5 bases of the junction left unmatched. CDR3 in DNA: TGTGCCAGCAGTACGGACAGGGGGGTGAACATTCAGTACTTC. Its translation is CASSTDRGVNIQYF.

V gene TRBV5-5 combines with J gene TRBJ1-2; maybe TRBD1 (6 bases). The CDR3 is 12 amino acids. Germline V gives CDR1 SGHKS, CDR2 YYEKEE (reference sequence). The V and J ends lost 1 base and 5 bases respectively, with 6 bases between them. For the CDR3, the DNA is TGTGCCAGCAGCTTGACAGGGTATGGCTACACCTTC. This codes for CASSLTGYGYTF. Combining the CDR3 with reference TRBV5-5 and TRBJ1-2 gives the whole variable domain DAGVTQSPTHLIKTRGQQVTLRCSPISGHKSVSWYQQVLGQGPQFIFQYYEKEERGRGNFPDRFSARQFPNYSSELNVNALLLGDSALYLCASSLTGYGYTFGSGTRLTVV.

J is TRBJ2-5 and V is TRBV25-1; D not resolved. The CDR3 is 15 residues long. The V end was cut by 4 bases, the J end by 1 base, with 13 bases between. CDR1 and CDR2 from the germline V gene are MGHDK and SYGVNS. The CDR3 here is CASSVGFGVQETQYF. CDR3 bases: TGTGCCAGCAGTGTAGGATTTGGGGTCCAAGAGACCCAGTACTTC.

This sequence joins TRBV27 and TRBJ2-6, with D possibly TRBD1 on 6 matching bases. CDR1 is MNHEY and CDR2 is SMNVEV in the germline V gene (reference sequence). The length of the CDR3 is 16 residues. The V end was cut by 5 bases, the J end by 2 bases, with 13 bases between. CDR3 sequence (DNA): TGTGCCAGCAGTCCCAAACAGGGCACTGGGGCCAACGTCCTGACTTTC. Translated: CASSPKQGTGANVLTF.

The chain employs TRBV25-1 and TRBJ2-7; D unclear. The CDR3 runs to 13 residues. Trimming left V 4 bases short and J 0 bases short, with 7 bases between. CDR1 and CDR2 (germline): MGHDK, SYGVNS. The CDR3 bases are TGTGCCAGCAGTGGTGTTTACTCCTACGAGCAGTACTTC. Translating it yields CASSGVYSYEQYF.

The DNA of the CDR3 is TGTGCCAGCAGCCCGAGGGCAAACACCGGGGAGCTGTTTTTT. Its protein is CASSPRANTGELFF. The chain couples TRBV11-2 to TRBJ2-2; possible D gene TRBD2, 5 bases. Deletions cut 5 bases from V and 2 bases from J, with 9 bases between. Germline V gene sequence: CDR1 SGHAT, CDR2 FQNNGV. The CDR3 sequence is 14 residues long.

The chain joins TRBV4-2 to TRBJ2-3, with D perhaps assigned TRBD1 or TRBD2 (5 bases each). Germline CDR1 reads LGHNA; CDR2 reads YNFKEQ. This CDR3 region has 16 residues. V gave up 0 bases and J gave up 0 bases, with 10 bases separating them. CDR3 DNA: TGTGCCAGCAGCCAAGACACCGGGGCTAGCACAGATACGCAGTATTTT. As protein: CASSQDTGASTDTQYF.